A selection of T cell receptor beta chains follows, all from one sample in a study of blood T cell repertoires in COVID-19. Clones were sequenced by immunoSEQ multiplex PCR, and TCRdb holds only the in-frame ones, with some missing. The repertoire includes approximately 500,000 clones, about 88% of them detected once, and around 7.8% sits in the top ten. Sequenced: peripheral blood. Receptors were obtained from a woman aged 50 to 60 with COVID-19, enrolled during active disease. Both conserved end residues are part of each CDR3. Each record gives: J gene, V gene, clone size, CDR3 protein. Clone sizes are given selectively: once, few, many, or a class where the clone is expanded.

TRBJ1-1 | TRBV28 | - | CASSLGSRTWGNTEAFF
TRBJ1-1 | TRBV19 | - | CASRRTLPTEAFF
TRBJ2-1 | TRBV15 | - | CATSDPQGGGADNEQFF
TRBJ1-5 | TRBV2 | few | CASRPGQFKWPQHF
TRBJ1-1 | TRBV9 | - | CASSVTSRQGTEAFF
TRBJ1-4 | TRBV27 | - | CASKAGALANEKLFF
TRBJ1-2 | TRBV10-3 | - | CAITREANPNYGYTF
TRBJ2-3 | TRBV4-1 | - | CASSQDPRGLSTDTQYF
TRBJ2-2 | TRBV5-5 | - | CASKRTGNTGELFF
TRBJ1-4 | TRBV19 | once | CASRPDTGDEKLFF
TRBJ1-2 | TRBV7-2 | - | CASSLEVRYYGYTF
TRBJ2-2 | TRBV4-1 | once | CASSPPGGTGELFF
TRBJ1-4 | TRBV27 | - | CASSPLPEEEKLFF
TRBJ2-7 | TRBV5-6 | few | CASSPALGLLYEQYF
TRBJ1-2 | TRBV14 | - | CASSQAAGTYGYTF
TRBJ1-2 | TRBV7-3 | - | CASSLGGHYGYTF
TRBJ1-1 | TRBV6-1 | - | CASSDAGAMNTEAFF
TRBJ1-2 | TRBV9 | - | CASSVDLTGSTGYTF
TRBJ2-4 | TRBV2 | - | CASCRDRGTKNIQYF
TRBJ1-1 | TRBV27 | - | CASSTIRATEAFF
TRBJ1-6 | TRBV30 | - | CAWRPRQGSSYNSPLHF
TRBJ1-6 | TRBV12-3/TRBV12-4 | - | CAAKRSYNSPLHF
TRBJ2-7 | TRBV21-1 | - | CASSKRGSLSYEQYF
TRBJ1-2 | TRBV12-3/TRBV12-4 | - | CASAMGGRGYTF
TRBJ2-7 | TRBV9 | - | CASSRRGGYEQYF
TRBJ2-3 | TRBV19 | - | CASSIALTIRADTQYF
TRBJ1-2 | TRBV5-6 | - | CASSLDRANYGYTF
TRBJ1-6 | TRBV12-2 | - | CASRLASGQYPTFYNSPLHF
TRBJ2-7 | TRBV13 | - | CASSLGYSSYEQYF
TRBJ2-3 | TRBV7-3 | - | CASSLGTAADTQYF
TRBJ2-3 | TRBV19 | once | CASRRRAGRSEDTQYF
TRBJ1-2 | TRBV5-1 | once | CASSPGQGWDGYTF
TRBJ2-7 | TRBV5-5 | - | CASSVDGTEAYEQYF
TRBJ1-4 | TRBV5-1 | - | CASSLNRETNEKLFF
TRBJ1-1 | TRBV30 | once | CAWRKGLWTEAFF
TRBJ1-1 | TRBV30 | few | CAWRRNTEAFF
TRBJ2-1 | TRBV4-1 | - | CASSQVGQGNEQFF
TRBJ1-6 | TRBV5-6 | - | CASSLDQTGGSYNSPLHF
TRBJ1-2 | TRBV5-4 | - | CASRAHRGGYGYTF
TRBJ1-2 | TRBV7-9 | - | CASSSDRDGYTF
TRBJ1-2 | TRBV6-5 | - | CASSPTALYGYTF